What follows is one T cell receptor (beta chain) and its context. PCR amplification relied on 60 Vbeta primers (plus 13 Jbeta primers). Repertoires were generated with immunoSEQ multiplex PCR, while TCRdb's copy carries only in-frame clones and drops some. The sample shows 95,000 to 150,000 clones, around 75% of them seen only once. These data come from a study of cytomegalovirus exposure and HLA in healthy donors. The clonotype was recovered from a young man in good health and CMV-seronegative. The specimen was PBMCs.

This CDR3 reads CASSILGGGREKLFF. The CDR3 DNA follows: TGTGCCAGCAGCATACTGGGAGGGGGACGTGAAAAACTGTTTTTT. The J gene is TRBJ1-4, the V gene TRBV21-1. TRBV21-1 is recorded as a pseudogene. CDR3 length: 15 amino acids.